This T cell receptor (beta chain) was found in a study of blood T cell repertoires in COVID-19 (dated by TCRdb to about 2020). With respect to the entire study: Samples covering the acute and convalescent phases of COVID-19 were provided by collaborators in the United States, Italy and Spain. HLA class I and class II types, where available, came from metadata supplied by the sample provider rather than from assay-based typing. The dataset comprised deeply sampled blood TCRbeta repertoires from subjects exposed to, actively infected with, or recovered from COVID-19. The repertoires were released in a freely available public database intended as a resource for research on the immune response to SARS-CoV-2. Nearly every sample came with metadata listing a de-identified subject ID, COVID-19 status, age in years and sex. The prospective study material was composed of cDNA or gDNA derived from T cells, B-cell-depleted T cells, or PBMCs. Samples were obtained from the ongoing ImmuneRACE study (first 160 participants) and from roughly 1,300 subjects provided by 6 global collaborators. Here is what the overall study found, with its caveats: The amount of clinical and demographic metadata varied by source and participant and was provided uncurated.

The V and J ends are trimmed by 0 bases and 4 bases, leaving 5 bases between them. CDR1 and CDR2 were assigned from the germline V gene as SGHDT and YYEEEE. Including cysteine and phenylalanine, the CDR3 has 12 amino acids. The read is trimmed to its CDR3 DNA, 36 bases read in frame from base 1. In the prospective study, participants were roughly 18 to 100 years old, resided in about two dozen geographic areas of the United States, and were enrolled through a virtual design. Cohort assignment in the prospective study relied on participant-reported clinical history from a screening survey and a study questionnaire. In the prospective study, mobile phlebotomists collected whole blood, serum and a nasopharyngeal or oropharyngeal swab from each participant. Additional blood draws and questionnaires over an approximately 2-month period could optionally be provided by prospective study participants. Before DNA extraction, blood samples from the prospective study were shipped at room temperature or frozen.

Worth noting for this clone: Its target antigen remains unknown. No much larger clone exists at a distance of one base, and base qualities are not known.

The immunoSEQ Assay, a bias-controlled multiplex PCR, was used to amplify TCRbeta CDR3 regions from genomic DNA. On the authors' methods: Within the assay, amplification of reference gene primers was used to estimate how many nucleated cells each sample contained. Sequence reads were collapsed and filtered to measure the absolute abundance of every unique TCRbeta CDR3 rearrangement. For each sample, productive Simpson clonality was calculated by taking the square root of Simpson's diversity index across productive rearrangements. Sourced from immuneACCESS, this table was stored by TCRdb with only in-frame sequences that have V and J called. A share of the clones is absent; for the studies checked, an unresolved V gene accounts for under half, and the remainder has no known explanation. That table gives V, J and clone size, and the DNA gave D and trimming. The sample contains hundreds of thousands of clones, 88% of them found a single time. The ten largest account for more than 2% of the sample.

This TCR was recovered from a woman aged 35 to 49 with acute COVID-19. Sample: PBMCs or T cells enriched from blood (not recorded which). The rearranged segments are TRBV5-6 and TRBJ2-7; the D segment cannot be called with confidence. In nucleotide form, the sequence is TGTGCCAGCAGCTTGGTGCAGTACGAGCAGTACTTC. Its protein product is CASSLVQYEQYF. The variable domain in full, with residues beyond the CDR3 obtained from the reference TRBV5-6 and TRBJ2-7 genes, is DAGVTQSPTHLIKTRGQQVTLRCSPKSGHDTVSWYQQALGQGPQFIFQYYEEEERQRGNFPDRFSGHQFPNYSSELNVNALLLGDSALYLCASSLVQYEQYFGPGTRLTVT.